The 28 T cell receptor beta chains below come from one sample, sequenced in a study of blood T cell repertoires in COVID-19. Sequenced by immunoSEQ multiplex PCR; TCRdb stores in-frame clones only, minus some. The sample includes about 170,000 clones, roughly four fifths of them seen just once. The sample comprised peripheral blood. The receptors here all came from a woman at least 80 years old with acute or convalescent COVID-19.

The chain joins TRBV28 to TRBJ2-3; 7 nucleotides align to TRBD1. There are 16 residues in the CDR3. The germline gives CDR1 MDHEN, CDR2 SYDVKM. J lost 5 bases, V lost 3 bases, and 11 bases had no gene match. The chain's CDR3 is CASSFYGQEVVDTQYF. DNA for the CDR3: TGTGCCAGCAGTTTTTATGGACAGGAGGTTGTAGATACGCAGTATTTT.

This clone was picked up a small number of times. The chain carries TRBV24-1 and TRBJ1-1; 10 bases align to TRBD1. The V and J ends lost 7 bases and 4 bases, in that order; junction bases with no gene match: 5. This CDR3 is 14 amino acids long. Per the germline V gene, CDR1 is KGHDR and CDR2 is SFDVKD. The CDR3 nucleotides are TGTGCCACCAGGAGGACAGGGGGGAGCACTGAAGCTTTCTTT. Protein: CATRRTGGSTEAFF.

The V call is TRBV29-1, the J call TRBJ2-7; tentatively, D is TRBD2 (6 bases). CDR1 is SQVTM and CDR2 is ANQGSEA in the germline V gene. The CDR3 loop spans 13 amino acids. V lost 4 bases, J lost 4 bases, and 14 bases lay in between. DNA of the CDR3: TGCAGCGTTGCTAGCGAGCCTAGGTACGAGCAGTACTTC. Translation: CSVASEPRYEQYF.

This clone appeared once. The CDR3 nucleotides are TGTGCCAGCAGTGATGGCAGGTTCCACGAGCAGTACTTC. Protein: CASSDGRFHEQYF. The chain employs TRBV2 and TRBJ2-7; D gene unclear. This CDR3 has 13 residues. Germline V gives CDR1 SNHLY, CDR2 FYNNEI. With 3 bases removed from V and 5 bases from J, the gap between germline ends came to 11 bases. The whole variable domain, filled in from reference TRBV2 and TRBJ2-7, reads EPEVTQTPSHQVTQMGQEVILRCVPISNHLYFYWYRQILGQKVEFLVSFYNNEISEKSEIFDDQFSVERPDGSNFTLKIRSTKLEDSAMYFCASSDGRFHEQYFGPGTRLTVT.

CDR3: CASSPAGDGAEAFF. The CDR3 bases are TGTGCCAGCTCACCAGCAGGGGATGGGGCTGAAGCTTTCTTT. The gene calls are TRBV18 and TRBJ1-1; D is possibly TRBD1 (6 bases). The CDR3 has 14 amino acids. Germline loops: CDR1 KGHSH, CDR2 LQKENI. V was cut by 2 bases and J by 6 bases, with 13 bases left in between. Full variable domain (rest looked up from reference TRBV18 and TRBJ1-1): NAGVMQNPRHLVRRRGQEARLRCSPMKGHSHVYWYRQLPEEGLKFMVYLQKENIIDESGMPKERFSAEFPKEGPSILRIQQVVRGDSAAYFCASSPAGDGAEAFFGQGTRLTVV.

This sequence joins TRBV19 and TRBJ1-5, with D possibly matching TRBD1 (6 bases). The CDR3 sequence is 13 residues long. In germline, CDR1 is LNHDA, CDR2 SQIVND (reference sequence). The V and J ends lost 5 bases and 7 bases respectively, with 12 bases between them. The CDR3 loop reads CASSEQGDQPQHF. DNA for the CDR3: TGTGCCAGTAGTGAACAGGGAGACCAGCCCCAGCATTTT.

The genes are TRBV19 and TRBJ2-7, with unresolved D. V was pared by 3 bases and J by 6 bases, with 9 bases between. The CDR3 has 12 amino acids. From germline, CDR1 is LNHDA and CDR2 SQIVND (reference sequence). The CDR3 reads CASSIDNGEQYF. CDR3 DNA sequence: TGTGCCAGTAGTATCGACAACGGCGAGCAGTACTTC.

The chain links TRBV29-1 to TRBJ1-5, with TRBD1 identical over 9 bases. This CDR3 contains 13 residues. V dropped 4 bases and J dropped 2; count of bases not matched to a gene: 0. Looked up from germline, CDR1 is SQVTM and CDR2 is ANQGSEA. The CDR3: CSVGQGGNQPQHF. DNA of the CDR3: TGCAGCGTTGGACAGGGGGGCAATCAGCCCCAGCATTTT.

The CDR3 loop reads CASSTWGQAGKLFF. The DNA of the CDR3 is TGTGCCAGCAGCACCTGGGGACAGGCGGGAAAACTGTTTTTT. The chain carries TRBV2 and TRBJ1-4, with 8 bases aligning to TRBD1. Germline V gene data show CDR1 as SNHLY and CDR2 as FYNNEI. The V segment lost 6 bases and the J segment 10 bases; nucleotides outside the gene matches: 10. This CDR3 is 14 amino acids long.

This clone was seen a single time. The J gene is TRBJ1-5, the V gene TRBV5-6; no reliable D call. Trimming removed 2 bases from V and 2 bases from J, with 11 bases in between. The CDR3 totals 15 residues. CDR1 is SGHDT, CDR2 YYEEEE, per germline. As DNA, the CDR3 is TGTGCCAGCAGCTTTGGAGGGATGGGCAATCAGCCCCAGCATTTT. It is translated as CASSFGGMGNQPQHF.

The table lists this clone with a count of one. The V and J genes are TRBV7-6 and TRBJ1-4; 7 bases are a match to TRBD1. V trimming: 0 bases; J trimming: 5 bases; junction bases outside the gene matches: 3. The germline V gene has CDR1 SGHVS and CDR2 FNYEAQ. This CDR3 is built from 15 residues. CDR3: CASSLAGGPNEKLFF. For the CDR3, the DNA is TGTGCCAGCAGCTTAGCAGGGGGCCCAAATGAAAAACTGTTTTTT.

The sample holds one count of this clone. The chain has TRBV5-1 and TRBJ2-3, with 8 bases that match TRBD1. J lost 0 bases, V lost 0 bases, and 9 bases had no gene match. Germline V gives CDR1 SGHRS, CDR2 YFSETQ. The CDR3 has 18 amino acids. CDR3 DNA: TGCGCCAGCAGCTTGGTCGGACAGGGCCTATTTAGCACAGATACGCAGTATTTT. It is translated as CASSLVGQGLFSTDTQYF.

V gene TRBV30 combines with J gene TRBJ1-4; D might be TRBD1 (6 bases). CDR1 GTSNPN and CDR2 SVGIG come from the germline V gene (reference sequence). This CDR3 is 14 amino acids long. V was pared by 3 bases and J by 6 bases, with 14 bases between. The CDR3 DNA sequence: TGTGCCTGGAGCGGTGGGACACGGGATGAAAAACTGTTTTTT. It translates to CAWSGGTRDEKLFF.

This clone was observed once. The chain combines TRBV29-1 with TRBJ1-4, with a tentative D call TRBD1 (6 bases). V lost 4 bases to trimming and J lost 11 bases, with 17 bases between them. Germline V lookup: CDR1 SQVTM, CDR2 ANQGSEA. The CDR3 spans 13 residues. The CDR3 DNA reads TGCAGCGTTGTTAGTGGGGGCGCCGGGAAACTGTTTTTT. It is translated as CSVVSGGAGKLFF.

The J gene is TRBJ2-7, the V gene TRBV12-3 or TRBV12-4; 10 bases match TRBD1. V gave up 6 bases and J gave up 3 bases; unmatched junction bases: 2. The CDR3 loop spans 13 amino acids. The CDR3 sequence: CASSWTGGYEQYF. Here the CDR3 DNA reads TGTGCCAGCAGCTGGACAGGGGGCTACGAGCAGTACTTC.

The CDR3 loop is CASRQGARNSPLHF. CDR3 in DNA: TGTGCCAGCCGACAGGGGGCTCGGAATTCACCCCTCCACTTT. The chain carries TRBV27 and TRBJ1-6, with 10 bases that match TRBD1. Germline V gene data show CDR1 as MNHEY and CDR2 as SMNVEV (reference sequence). The ends lost 8 bases at V and 7 bases at J; junction bases unmatched: 5. The CDR3 sequence is 14 residues long.

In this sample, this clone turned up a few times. CDR3 sequence: CASSLIGLNYEQYF. As DNA, the CDR3 is TGTGCCAGCAGCTTAATTGGGCTGAACTACGAGCAGTACTTC. The V gene is TRBV7-8, the J gene TRBJ2-7; D is ambiguous. Germline loops: CDR1 SGHVS, CDR2 FQNEAQ. The length of the CDR3 is 14 residues. The V and J ends lost 2 bases and 3 bases respectively, with 11 bases between them.

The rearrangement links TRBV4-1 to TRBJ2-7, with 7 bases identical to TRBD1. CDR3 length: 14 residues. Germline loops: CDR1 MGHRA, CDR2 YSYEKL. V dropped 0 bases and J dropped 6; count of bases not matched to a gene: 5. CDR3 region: CASSQERGRREQYF. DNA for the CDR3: TGCGCCAGCAGCCAAGAGAGGGGGCGCCGCGAGCAGTACTTC.

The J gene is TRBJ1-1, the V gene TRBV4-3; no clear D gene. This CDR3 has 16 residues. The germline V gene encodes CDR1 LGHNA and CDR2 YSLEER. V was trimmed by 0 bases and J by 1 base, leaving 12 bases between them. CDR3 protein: CASSQDRSHRNTEAFF. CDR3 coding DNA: TGCGCCAGCAGCCAAGATCGTAGTCACAGGAACACTGAAGCTTTCTTT.

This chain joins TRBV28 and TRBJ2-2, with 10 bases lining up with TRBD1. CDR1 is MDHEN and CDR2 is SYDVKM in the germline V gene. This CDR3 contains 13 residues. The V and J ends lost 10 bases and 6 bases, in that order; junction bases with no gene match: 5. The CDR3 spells CATVTGGPGELFF. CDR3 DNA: TGTGCCACCGTGACAGGGGGCCCCGGGGAGCTGTTTTTT.

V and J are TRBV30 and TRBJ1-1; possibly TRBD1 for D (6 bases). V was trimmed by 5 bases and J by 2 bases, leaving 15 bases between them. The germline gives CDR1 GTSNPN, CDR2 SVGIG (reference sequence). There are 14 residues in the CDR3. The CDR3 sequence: CAWGGPGANTEAFF. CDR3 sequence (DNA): TGTGCCTGGGGGGGCCCAGGGGCAAACACTGAAGCTTTCTTT.

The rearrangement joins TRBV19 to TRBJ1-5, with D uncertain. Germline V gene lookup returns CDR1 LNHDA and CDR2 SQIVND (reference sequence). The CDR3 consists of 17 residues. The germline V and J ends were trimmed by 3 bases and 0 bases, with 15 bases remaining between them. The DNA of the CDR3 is TGTGCCAGTAGTATTTGGTCGGGTGGATCTAGCAATCAGCCCCAGCATTTT. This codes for CASSIWSGGSSNQPQHF.

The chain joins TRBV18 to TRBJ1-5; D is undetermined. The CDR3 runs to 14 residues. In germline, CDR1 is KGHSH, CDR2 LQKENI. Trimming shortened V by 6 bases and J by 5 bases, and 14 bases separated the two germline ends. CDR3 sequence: CASSPTGVDQPQHF. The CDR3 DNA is TGTGCCAGCTCCCCCACGGGAGTGGATCAGCCCCAGCATTTT.

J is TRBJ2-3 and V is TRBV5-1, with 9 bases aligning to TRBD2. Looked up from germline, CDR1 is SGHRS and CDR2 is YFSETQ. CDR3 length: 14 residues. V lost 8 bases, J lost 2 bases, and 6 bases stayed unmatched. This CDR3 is CASLAGPNTDTQYF. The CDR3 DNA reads TGCGCCAGTCTAGCGGGGCCAAACACAGATACGCAGTATTTT.

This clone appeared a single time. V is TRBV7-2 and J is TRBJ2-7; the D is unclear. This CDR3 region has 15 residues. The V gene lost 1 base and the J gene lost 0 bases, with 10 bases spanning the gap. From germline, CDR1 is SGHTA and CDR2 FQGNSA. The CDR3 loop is CASSLGGSSSYEQYF. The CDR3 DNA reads TGTGCCAGCAGCTTAGGCGGTTCCTCCTCCTACGAGCAGTACTTC.

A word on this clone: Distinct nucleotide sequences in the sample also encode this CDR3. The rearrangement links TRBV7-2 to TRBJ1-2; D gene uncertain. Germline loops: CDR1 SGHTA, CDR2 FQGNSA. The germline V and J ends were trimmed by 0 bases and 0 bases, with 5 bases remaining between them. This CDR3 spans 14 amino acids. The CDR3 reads CASSLAPANYGYTF. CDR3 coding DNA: TGTGCCAGCAGCTTAGCCCCAGCTAACTATGGCTACACCTTC.

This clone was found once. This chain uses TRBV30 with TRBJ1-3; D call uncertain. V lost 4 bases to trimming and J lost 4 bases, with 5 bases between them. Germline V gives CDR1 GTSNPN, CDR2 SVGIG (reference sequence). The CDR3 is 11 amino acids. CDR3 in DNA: TGTGCCTGGATTCTCGGAAACACCATATATTTT. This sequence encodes CAWILGNTIYF.

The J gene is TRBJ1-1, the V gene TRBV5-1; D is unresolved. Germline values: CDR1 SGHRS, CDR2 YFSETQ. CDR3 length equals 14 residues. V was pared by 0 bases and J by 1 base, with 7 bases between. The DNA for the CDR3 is TGCGCCAGCAGCTTGGTCCGGGGGAACACTGAAGCTTTCTTT. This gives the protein CASSLVRGNTEAFF.